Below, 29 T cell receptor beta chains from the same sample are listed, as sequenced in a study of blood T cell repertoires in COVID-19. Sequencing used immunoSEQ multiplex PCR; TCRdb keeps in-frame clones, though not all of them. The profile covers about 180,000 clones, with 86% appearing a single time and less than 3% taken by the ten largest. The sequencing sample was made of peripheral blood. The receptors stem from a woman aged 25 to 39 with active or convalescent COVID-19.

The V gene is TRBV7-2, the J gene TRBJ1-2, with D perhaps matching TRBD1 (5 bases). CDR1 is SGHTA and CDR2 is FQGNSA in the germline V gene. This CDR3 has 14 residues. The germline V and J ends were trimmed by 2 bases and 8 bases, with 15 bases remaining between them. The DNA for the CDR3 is TGTGCCAGCAGCTTAACATGGTTAAGGGGAGGCTACACCTTC. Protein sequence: CASSLTWLRGGYTF.

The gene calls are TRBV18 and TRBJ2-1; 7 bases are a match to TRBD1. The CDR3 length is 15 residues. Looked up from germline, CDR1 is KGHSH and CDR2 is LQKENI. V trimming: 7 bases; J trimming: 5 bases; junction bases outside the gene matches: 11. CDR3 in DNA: TGTGCCAGCTGTCCGCCCGGGACAGCCAACAATGAGCAGTTCTTC. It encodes CASCPPGTANNEQFF.

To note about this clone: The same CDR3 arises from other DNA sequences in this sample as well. The CDR3 sequence: CASSLGQGSSYEQYF. CDR3 nucleotide sequence: TGTGCCAGCAGCTTGGGGCAGGGATCCTCCTACGAGCAGTACTTC. The rearrangement uses TRBV5-4 and TRBJ2-7; tentative D call: TRBD1 (5 bases). CDR1 and CDR2 (germline): SGHNT, YYREEE (reference sequence). This CDR3 contains 15 residues. Trimming cost V 0 bases and J 0 bases, with 10 bases left between them.

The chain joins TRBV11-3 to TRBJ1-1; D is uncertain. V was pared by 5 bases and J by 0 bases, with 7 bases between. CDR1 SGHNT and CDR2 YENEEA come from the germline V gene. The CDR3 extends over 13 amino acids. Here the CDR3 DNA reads TGTGCCAGCAGCCGGGGAATGAACACTGAAGCTTTCTTT. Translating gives CASSRGMNTEAFF.

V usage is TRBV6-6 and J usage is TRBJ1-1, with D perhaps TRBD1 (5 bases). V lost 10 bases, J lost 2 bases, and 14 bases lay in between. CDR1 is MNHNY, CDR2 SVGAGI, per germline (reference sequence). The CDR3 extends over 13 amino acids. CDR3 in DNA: TGTGCCATCCTCAAACAGGAAAACACTGAAGCTTTCTTT. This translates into CAILKQENTEAFF.

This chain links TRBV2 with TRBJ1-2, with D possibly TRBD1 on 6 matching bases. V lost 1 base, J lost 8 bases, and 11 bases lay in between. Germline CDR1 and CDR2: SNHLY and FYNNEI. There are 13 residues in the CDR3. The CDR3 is CASSEGRGGGYTF. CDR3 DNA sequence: TGTGCCAGCAGTGAAGGACGTGGGGGCGGCTACACCTTC.

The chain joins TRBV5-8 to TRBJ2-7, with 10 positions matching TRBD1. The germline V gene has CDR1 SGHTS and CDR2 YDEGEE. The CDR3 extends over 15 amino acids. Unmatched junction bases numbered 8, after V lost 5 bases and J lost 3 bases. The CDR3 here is CASSLAGTGVYEQYF. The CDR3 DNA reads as TGTGCCAGCAGTCTGGCCGGGACAGGGGTCTACGAGCAGTACTTC.

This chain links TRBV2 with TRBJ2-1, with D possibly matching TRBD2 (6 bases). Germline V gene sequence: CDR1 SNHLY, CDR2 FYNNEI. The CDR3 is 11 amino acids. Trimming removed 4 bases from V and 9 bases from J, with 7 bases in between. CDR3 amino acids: CASSVGGEQFF. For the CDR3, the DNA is TGTGCCAGCAGTGTGGGGGGTGAGCAGTTCTTC.

DNA for the CDR3: TGTGCCAGCAGCTTAGGCAGGGCGATGGGTAATGAGCAGTTCTTC. This encodes CASSLGRAMGNEQFF. The chain joins TRBV11-3 to TRBJ2-1; possible D gene TRBD1, 5 bases. Trimming pared 1 base from V and 7 bases from J, leaving 14 bases between. The V gene's germline CDR1 is SGHNT and CDR2 YENEEA. There are 15 residues in the CDR3.

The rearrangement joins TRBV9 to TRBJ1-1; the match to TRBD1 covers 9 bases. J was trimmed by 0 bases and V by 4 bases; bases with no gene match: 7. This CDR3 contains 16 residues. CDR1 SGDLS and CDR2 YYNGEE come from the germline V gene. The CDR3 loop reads CASSPGDRELNTEAFF. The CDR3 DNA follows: TGTGCCAGCAGCCCCGGGGACAGGGAGTTGAACACTGAAGCTTTCTTT.

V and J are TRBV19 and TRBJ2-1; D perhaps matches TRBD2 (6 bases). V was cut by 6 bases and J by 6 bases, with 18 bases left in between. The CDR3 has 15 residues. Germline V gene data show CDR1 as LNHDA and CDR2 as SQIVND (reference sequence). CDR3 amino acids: CASRSGAGSGNEQFF. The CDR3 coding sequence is TGTGCCAGTAGGTCCGGTGCGGGGTCGGGCAATGAGCAGTTCTTC.

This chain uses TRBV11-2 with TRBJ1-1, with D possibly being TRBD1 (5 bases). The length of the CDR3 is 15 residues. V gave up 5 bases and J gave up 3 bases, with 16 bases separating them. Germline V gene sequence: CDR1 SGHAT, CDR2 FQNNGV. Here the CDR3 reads CASSPGRGKDTEAFF. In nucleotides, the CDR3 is TGTGCCAGCAGCCCAGGGAGGGGAAAAGACACTGAAGCTTTCTTT. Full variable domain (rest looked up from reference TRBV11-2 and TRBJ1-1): EAGVAQSPRYKIIEKRQSVAFWCNPISGHATLYWYQQILGQGPKLLIQFQNNGVVDDSQLPKDRFSAERLKGVDSTLKIQPAKLEDSAVYLCASSPGRGKDTEAFFGQGTRLTVV.

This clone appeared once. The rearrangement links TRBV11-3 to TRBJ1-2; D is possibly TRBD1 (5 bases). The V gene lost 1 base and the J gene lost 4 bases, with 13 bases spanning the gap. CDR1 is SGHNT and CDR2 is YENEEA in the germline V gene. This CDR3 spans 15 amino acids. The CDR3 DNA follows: TGTGCCAGCAGCTTAGCGACAGCCTCGGTCTATGGCTACACCTTC. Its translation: CASSLATASVYGYTF.

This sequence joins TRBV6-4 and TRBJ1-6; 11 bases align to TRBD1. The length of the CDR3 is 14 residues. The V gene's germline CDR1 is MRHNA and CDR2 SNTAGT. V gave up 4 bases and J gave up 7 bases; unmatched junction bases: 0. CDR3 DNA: TGTGCCAGCAGTGGGACAGGGGGCAATTCACCCCTCCACTTT. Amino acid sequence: CASSGTGGNSPLHF.

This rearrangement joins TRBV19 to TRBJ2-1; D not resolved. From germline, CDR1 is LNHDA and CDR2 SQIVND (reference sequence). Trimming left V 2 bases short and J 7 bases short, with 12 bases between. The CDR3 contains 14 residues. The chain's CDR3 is CASSILAKENEQFF. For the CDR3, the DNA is TGTGCCAGTAGTATACTTGCGAAGGAGAATGAGCAGTTCTTC.

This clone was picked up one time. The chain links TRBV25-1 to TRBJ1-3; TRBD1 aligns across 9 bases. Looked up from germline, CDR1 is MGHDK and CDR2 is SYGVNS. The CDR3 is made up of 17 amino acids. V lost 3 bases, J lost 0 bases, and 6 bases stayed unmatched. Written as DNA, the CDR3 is TGTGCCAGCAGTGATCCGACAGGGGGACTCTCTGGAAACACCATATATTTT. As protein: CASSDPTGGLSGNTIYF.

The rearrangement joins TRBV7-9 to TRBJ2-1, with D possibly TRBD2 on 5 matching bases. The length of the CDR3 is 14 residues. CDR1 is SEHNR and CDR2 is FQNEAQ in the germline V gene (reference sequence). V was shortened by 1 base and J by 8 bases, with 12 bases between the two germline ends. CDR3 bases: TGTGCCAGCAGCTTAGGAAGGGAGCTTTATGAGCAGTTCTTC. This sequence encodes CASSLGRELYEQFF.

The chain's CDR3 is CASSLGVGSPLHF. CDR3 DNA sequence: TGTGCCAGCAGTTTGGGCGTAGGTTCACCCCTCCACTTT. The chain combines TRBV6-6 with TRBJ1-6; D not resolved. Germline lookup yields CDR1 MNHNY and CDR2 SVGAGI (reference sequence). CDR3 length equals 13 residues. The V end was cut by 4 bases, the J end by 9 bases, with 10 bases between.

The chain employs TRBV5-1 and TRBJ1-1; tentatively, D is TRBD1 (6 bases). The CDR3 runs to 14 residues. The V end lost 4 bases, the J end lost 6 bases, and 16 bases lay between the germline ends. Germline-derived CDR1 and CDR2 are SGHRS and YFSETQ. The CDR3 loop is CASSLAQGTAEAFF. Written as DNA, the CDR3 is TGCGCCAGCAGCCTAGCTCAGGGGACGGCTGAAGCTTTCTTT.

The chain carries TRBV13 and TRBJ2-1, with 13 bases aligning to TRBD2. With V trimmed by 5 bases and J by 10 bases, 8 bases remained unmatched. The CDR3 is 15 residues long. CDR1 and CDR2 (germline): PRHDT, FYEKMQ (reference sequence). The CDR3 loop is CASSPRTSGSSEQFF. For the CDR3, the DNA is TGTGCCAGCAGCCCCAGGACTAGCGGGAGTTCAGAGCAGTTCTTC.

The CDR3 loop reads CASTYKGSKTQYF. For the CDR3, the DNA is TGTGCCAGTACTTATAAGGGGTCGAAGACCCAGTACTTC. The chain uses TRBV19 and TRBJ2-5; maybe TRBD1 (5 bases). Trimming pared 7 bases from V and 6 bases from J, leaving 15 bases between. CDR3 size: 13 residues. Germline V gene data show CDR1 as LNHDA and CDR2 as SQIVND (reference sequence).

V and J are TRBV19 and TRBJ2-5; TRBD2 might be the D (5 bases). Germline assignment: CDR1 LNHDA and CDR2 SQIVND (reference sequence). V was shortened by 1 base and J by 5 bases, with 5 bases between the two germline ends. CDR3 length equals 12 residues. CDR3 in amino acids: CASSIAGETQYF. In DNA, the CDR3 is TGTGCCAGTAGTATAGCGGGGGAGACCCAGTACTTC.

CDR3 nucleotides: TGTGCCAGCAGTTACTCATCGACAGGGGGTCAGCCCCAGCATTTT. This codes for CASSYSSTGGQPQHF. The rearrangement joins TRBV6-5 to TRBJ1-5; 9 bases agree with TRBD1. CDR1 is MNHEY, CDR2 SVGAGI, per germline. This CDR3 is 15 amino acids long. V lost 0 bases and J lost 6; bases outside the gene matches: 3.

DNA for the CDR3: TGCAGTGCTAGTGTGGTAGCGGGTGATTGGGGCCAAGAGACCCAGTACTTC. This encodes CSASVVAGDWGQETQYF. This chain joins TRBV20-1 and TRBJ2-5, with 7 bases matching TRBD2. This CDR3 comprises 17 residues. The J segment lost 1 base and the V segment lost 3 bases, leaving 14 bases of the junction unmatched. Germline V gene data show CDR1 as DFQATT and CDR2 as SNEGSKA (reference sequence).

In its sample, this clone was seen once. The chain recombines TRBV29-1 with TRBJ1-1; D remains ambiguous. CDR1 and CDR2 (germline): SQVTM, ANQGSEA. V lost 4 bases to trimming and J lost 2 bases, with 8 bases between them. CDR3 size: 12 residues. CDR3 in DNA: TGCAGCGTTGTAGCTAGCAACACTGAAGCTTTCTTT. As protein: CSVVASNTEAFF. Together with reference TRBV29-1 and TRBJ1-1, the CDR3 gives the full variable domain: SAVISQKPSRDICQRGTSLTIQCQVDSQVTMMFWYRQQPGQSLTLIATANQGSEATYESGFVIDKFPISRPNLTFSTLTVSNMSPEDSSIYLCSVVASNTEAFFGQGTRLTVV.

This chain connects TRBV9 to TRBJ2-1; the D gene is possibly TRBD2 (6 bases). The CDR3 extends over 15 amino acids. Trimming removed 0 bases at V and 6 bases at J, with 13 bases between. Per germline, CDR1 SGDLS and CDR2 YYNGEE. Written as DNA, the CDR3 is TGTGCCAGCAGCGTAGTGGGTTGGGAGGTCAATGAGCAGTTCTTC. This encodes CASSVVGWEVNEQFF.

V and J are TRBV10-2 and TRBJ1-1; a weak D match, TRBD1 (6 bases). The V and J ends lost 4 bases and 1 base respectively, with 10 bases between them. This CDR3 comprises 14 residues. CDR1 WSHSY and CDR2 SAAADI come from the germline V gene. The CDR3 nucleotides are TGCGCCAGCAGTGGTACGGACAGGAACACTGAAGCTTTCTTT. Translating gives CASSGTDRNTEAFF.

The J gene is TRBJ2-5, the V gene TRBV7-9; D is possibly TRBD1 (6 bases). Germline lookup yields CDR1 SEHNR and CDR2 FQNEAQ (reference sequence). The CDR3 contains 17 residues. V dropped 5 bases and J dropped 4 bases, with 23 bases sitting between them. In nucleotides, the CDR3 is TGTGCCAGCAGCAGCGTCCCGGGACAAGGGTTTTTAGAGACCCAGTACTTC. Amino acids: CASSSVPGQGFLETQYF.

CDR3 sequence: CASSVTARWETQYF. The CDR3 DNA reads TGTGCCAGCAGCGTGACAGCGCGATGGGAGACCCAGTACTTC. The rearrangement joins TRBV25-1 to TRBJ2-5, with D perhaps TRBD1 (5 bases). The CDR3 is 14 amino acids. Per the germline V gene, CDR1 is MGHDK and CDR2 is SYGVNS. The V end was cut by 6 bases, the J end by 5 bases, with 16 bases between.